This is a list of T cell receptor beta chains from one sample in a study of naive and memory T cell subsets. TCRdb ran MiXCR on the UMI-ligation and nested PCR reads and lists one entry per CDR3 protein. The table has approximately 140,000 distinct CDR3 sequences, roughly a fifth seen once. The source material was naive CD8+ T cells from blood. Every receptor here comes from a human donor in good health. The CDR3 runs from the conserved cysteine through the conserved F or W. A D gene is named only where the DNA matches it firmly. A clone size is listed for some rows: how often the clone was seen (once, few, many), or a class if it is expanded.

V	size	J	D	CDR3
TRBV12-3/TRBV12-4	few	TRBJ2-7	.	CASSLTGEYEQYF
TRBV6-5	.	TRBJ2-7	.	CASSGNSNYEQYF
TRBV5-6	.	TRBJ2-1	.	CASSLEFSYNEQFF
TRBV28	.	TRBJ1-1	.	CASSLVPGDTEAFF
TRBV7-9	.	TRBJ2-5	.	CASDLLNQETQYF
TRBV13	many	TRBJ1-1	.	CASSVGQPNTEAFF
TRBV6-6	few	TRBJ2-3	.	CASSYRATTDTQYF
TRBV29-1	many	TRBJ1-1	.	CSVEENTEAFF
TRBV28	few	TRBJ2-7	.	CASSLSRNEQYF
TRBV28	.	TRBJ2-6	.	CASSNTGFPIPGANVLTF
TRBV3-1	few	TRBJ1-4	.	CASKGVSNEKLFF
TRBV6-5	many	TRBJ2-3	TRBD1	CASSYQGVDSDTQYF
TRBV5-5	few	TRBJ1-1	.	CASGTPWGNTEAFF